These 4 T cell receptor beta chains originate from one sample sequenced in a study of identical twins. TCRdb redid the calling of the 5' RACE reads with MiXCR, one entry per CDR3 protein. The sample lists a few hundred thousand distinct CDR3 sequences; roughly 9% were seen once. Sequencing was done on a sample of naive T cells sorted from blood. The source is a woman between 50 and 59 years old in good health.

Ten or more counts support this clonotype. The chain combines TRBV5-1 with TRBJ2-1; D remains ambiguous. Trimming removed 2 bases at V and 4 bases at J, with 13 bases between. Germline V gives CDR1 SGHRS, CDR2 YFSETQ. This CDR3 is 15 amino acids long. The CDR3 region has the DNA TGCGCCAGCAGCTTCAAGCCAGAACTGTACAATGAGCAGTTCTTC. Translating it yields CASSFKPELYNEQFF.

The V gene is TRBV7-9, the J gene TRBJ2-5; unclear D gene. Trimming shortened V by 4 bases and J by 2 bases, and 8 bases separated the two germline ends. The CDR3 runs to 13 residues. CDR1 is SEHNR, CDR2 FQNEAQ, per germline (reference sequence). The CDR3 sequence: CASSSYQQETQYF. In DNA, the CDR3 is TGTGCCAGCAGCTCCTACCAGCAAGAGACCCAGTACTTC.

This sequence joins TRBV4-1 and TRBJ2-5, with D uncertain. CDR1 and CDR2 (germline): MGHRA, YSYEKL. V lost 0 bases and J 1 base, leaving 9 bases between the germline ends. The CDR3 spans 15 residues. CDR3 sequence reads: CASSQETSLQETQYF. The CDR3 DNA follows: TGCGCCAGCAGCCAAGAGACCAGCCTCCAAGAGACCCAGTACTTC.

This clonotype showed up many times. The V call is TRBV6-5, the J call TRBJ2-2, with D perhaps matching TRBD2 (6 bases). CDR3 length: 17 residues. V shed 4 bases and J shed 0 bases, with 15 bases lying between them. The V gene's germline CDR1 is MNHEY and CDR2 SVGAGI. The CDR3, as DNA: TGTGCCAGCAGTTCAAGTTGGACTAACGCGAACACCGGGGAGCTGTTTTTT. Protein sequence: CASSSSWTNANTGELFF.